A single TCR beta chain is shown here with its context. This sample includes further DNA sequences coding for the same CDR3. This CDR3 has 14 residues. The V end was cut by 1 base, the J end by 4 bases, with 11 bases between. Germline V gene lookup returns CDR1 SGHAT and CDR2 FQNNGV. Method: immunoSEQ multiplex PCR; TCRdb's copy keeps in-frame clones and lacks some. The table includes approximately 470,000 clones, around 80% detected once. This sample is drawn from a study of shared clonotypes between healthy human individuals. Nashville, Tennessee was home to all donors, who were Caucasian adults. This sequence originates from a woman aged 40 to 50 in good health. Some clones in this sample may be carry-over from other donors' samples. The chain is built from TRBV11-2 and TRBJ2-7, with D perhaps TRBD1 or TRBD2 (6 bases each). Sequencing was done on a sample of PBMCs. The CDR3 protein is CASSLGGGGYEQYF. CDR3 DNA sequence: TGTGCCAGCAGCTTAGGCGGAGGGGGATACGAGCAGTACTTC.